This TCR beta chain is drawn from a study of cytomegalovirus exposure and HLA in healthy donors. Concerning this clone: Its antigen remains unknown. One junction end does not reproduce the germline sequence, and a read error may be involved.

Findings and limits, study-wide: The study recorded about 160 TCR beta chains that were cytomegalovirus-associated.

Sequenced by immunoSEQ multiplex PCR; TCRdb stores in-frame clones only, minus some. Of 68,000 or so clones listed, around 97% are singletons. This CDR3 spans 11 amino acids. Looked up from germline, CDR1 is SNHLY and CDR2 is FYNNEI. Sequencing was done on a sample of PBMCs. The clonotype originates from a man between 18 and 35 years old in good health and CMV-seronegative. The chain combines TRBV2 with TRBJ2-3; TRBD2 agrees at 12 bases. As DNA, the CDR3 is TGTGCCAGCAGTGACCTAGCGGGAGGGCGTTTT. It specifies CASSDLAGGRF.